Detailed here is one T cell receptor beta chain. Its antigen is currently unknown. Deletions cut 7 bases from V and 2 bases from J, with 9 bases between. The germline V gene has CDR1 LNHDA and CDR2 SQIVND (reference sequence). The CDR3 contains 13 residues. This record comes from a study of OX40 agonist ivuxolimab in advanced cancers. Broader study findings: CD8+ T cells were the subset that, on average, had more expanded clones than CD4+.

Clones were read by immunoSEQ multiplex PCR, and TCRdb kept only the in-frame ones, dropping some. The sample yields roughly 100,000 clones, around nine tenths seen once. Sampling of blood occurred at baseline, cycle 4 day 1, and cycle 7 day 1. The material was CD4+ or CD8+ T cells sorted from blood, obtained in a trial of the OX40 agonist ivuxolimab. The sequence was obtained from an adult with an advanced solid tumor such as melanoma, head and neck, liver or kidney cancer. This chain joins TRBV19 and TRBJ1-5; D gene ambiguous. The CDR3 here is CASTDDGNQPQHF. For the CDR3, the DNA is TGTGCCAGTACCGACGATGGCAATCAGCCCCAGCATTTT.